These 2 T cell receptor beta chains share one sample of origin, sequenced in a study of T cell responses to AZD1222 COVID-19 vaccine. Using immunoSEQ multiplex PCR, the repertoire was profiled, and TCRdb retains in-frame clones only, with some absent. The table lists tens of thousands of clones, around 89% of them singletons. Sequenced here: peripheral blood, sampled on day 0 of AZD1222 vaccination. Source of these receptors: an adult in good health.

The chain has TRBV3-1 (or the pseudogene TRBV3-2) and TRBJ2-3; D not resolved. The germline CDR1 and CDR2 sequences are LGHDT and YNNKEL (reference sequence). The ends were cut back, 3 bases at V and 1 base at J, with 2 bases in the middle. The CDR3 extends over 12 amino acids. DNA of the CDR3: TGTGCCAGCAGCCACCGCACAGATACGCAGTATTTT. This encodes CASSHRTDTQYF.

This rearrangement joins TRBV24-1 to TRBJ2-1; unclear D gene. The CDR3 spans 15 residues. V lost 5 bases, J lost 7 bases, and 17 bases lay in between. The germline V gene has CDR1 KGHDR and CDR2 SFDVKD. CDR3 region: CATSANALKGNEQFF. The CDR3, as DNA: TGTGCCACCAGTGCAAACGCCCTTAAAGGAAATGAGCAGTTCTTC.